The 7 T cell receptor beta chains below were found in one sample sequenced in a study of T cell repertoires in cytomegalovirus infection. TCRdb reprocessed the reads via MiXCR and lists one record per CDR3 protein. The top ten clones hold around 12% of a sample with 700,000 to 950,000 distinct CDR3 sequences, over 25% of them seen once. Their antigens remain unidentified. Sequencing used cultured CD8+ T cells from PBMCs, obtained from culture after CMV antigen stimulation. Source of these receptors: a human donor in good health (CMV status not recorded). Some clones in this sample may be carry-over from other donors' samples.

The chain has TRBV10-3 and TRBJ1-2; 8 bases are shared with TRBD1. CDR1 is ENHRY and CDR2 is SYGVKD in the germline V gene. V was clipped by 10 bases and J by 8 bases; unmatched bases: 12. This CDR3 is 13 amino acids long. CDR3 protein: CATLTGERGGYTF. The CDR3 DNA reads as TGTGCCACCCTGACAGGGGAAAGAGGAGGCTACACCTTC.

The table lists this clonotype with a few counts. J is TRBJ1-3 and V is TRBV27; a weak D match, TRBD1 (6 bases). The V end lost 3 bases, the J end lost 3 bases, and 9 bases lay between the germline ends. The CDR3 consists of 14 residues. The germline V gene has CDR1 MNHEY and CDR2 SMNVEV (reference sequence). The CDR3 here is CASSLGAIGNTIYF. The CDR3 DNA reads TGTGCCAGCAGTTTGGGGGCGATTGGAAACACCATATATTTT.

This chain uses TRBV7-9 with TRBJ2-1; 14 bases line up with TRBD2. This CDR3 contains 16 residues. After removal of 5 bases from V and 7 bases from J, the junction contained 7 bases not matched to a gene. Germline-derived CDR1 and CDR2 are SEHNR and FQNEAQ (reference sequence). The CDR3 here is CASSHGTSGGWNEQFF. DNA of the CDR3: TGTGCCAGCAGCCATGGGACTAGCGGGGGATGGAATGAGCAGTTCTTC. The full variable domain, its missing parts supplied by reference TRBV7-9 and TRBJ2-1, is DTGVSQNPRHKITKRGQNVTFRCDPISEHNRLYWYRQTLGQGPEFLTYFQNEAQLEKSRLLSDRFSAERPKGSFSTLEIQRTEQGDSAMYLCASSHGTSGGWNEQFFGPGTRLTVL.

This sequence joins TRBV7-2 and TRBJ2-1; perhaps TRBD1 as D (6 bases). The CDR3 has 14 amino acids. Germline V gives CDR1 SGHTA, CDR2 FQGNSA. V lost 3 bases and J 6 bases, leaving 12 bases between the germline ends. The CDR3 DNA reads TGTGCCAGCAGCTTCTCCCAGGGGCCCAATGAGCAGTTCTTC. Its translation: CASSFSQGPNEQFF.

This clonotype qualifies as medium-sized. This chain joins TRBV5-5 and TRBJ1-2; D ambiguous. This CDR3 comprises 13 residues. Trimming took 1 base from V and 8 from J, leaving 12 bases between them. The V gene's germline CDR1 is SGHKS and CDR2 YYEKEE (reference sequence). The CDR3 protein is CASSLMTAWGYTF. The CDR3 coding sequence is TGTGCCAGCAGCTTGATGACGGCCTGGGGCTACACCTTC. The whole variable domain, filled in from reference TRBV5-5 and TRBJ1-2, reads DAGVTQSPTHLIKTRGQQVTLRCSPISGHKSVSWYQQVLGQGPQFIFQYYEKEERGRGNFPDRFSARQFPNYSSELNVNALLLGDSALYLCASSLMTAWGYTFGSGTRLTVV.

The rearrangement joins TRBV28 to TRBJ2-4; possibly TRBD1 or TRBD2 for D (5 bases each). Trimming pared 3 bases from V and 0 bases from J, leaving 12 bases between. CDR1 is MDHEN, CDR2 SYDVKM, per germline. This CDR3 has 16 amino acids. The CDR3 spells CASSFPGALAKNIQYF. In DNA form, the CDR3 reads TGTGCCAGCAGTTTCCCCGGGGCCCTAGCCAAAAACATTCAGTACTTC.

In regard to this clonotype: A much larger clone differs from this one at a single base, so this may be a read error. The chain has TRBV7-9 and TRBJ1-2; 8 bases line up with TRBD1. Trimming at V came to 10 bases and at J to 4 bases, leaving 5 bases not matched to a gene. Germline V gene lookup returns CDR1 SEHNR and CDR2 FQNEAQ (reference sequence). CDR3 length: 12 residues. DNA of the CDR3: TGTGCCAACAGGGGGGTGGGCTATGGCTACACCTTC. Translating it yields CANRGVGYGYTF.